This T cell receptor beta chain was profiled in a study of regulatory T cells in long-lasting Graves disease. Study results and caveats: The TCR repertoire of persistent Graves' patients was less diverse than that of newly diagnosed ones.

This clonotype was recorded many times. Its antigen remains unknown. Arm-PCR with iRepertoire HTBI primers amplified the CDR3 regions for these TCR beta libraries. MiXCR was run by TCRdb on the multiplex PCR reads, yielding one entry per CDR3 protein. Of around 420,000 distinct CDR3 sequences listed, roughly a sixth are singletons. Time point specified: newly diagnosed GD, antithyroid drugs for less than 3 months. The TCR library was prepared using RNA isolated from PBMCs. This specimen was peripheral blood mononuclear cells (PBMCs), taken at new diagnosis, from a patient treated with antithyroid drugs. This sequence was found in a female donor with Graves disease.

DNA of the CDR3: TGTGCCAGCAGCTGGGGATCGAACACCGGGGAGCTGTTTTTT. Translation: CASSWGSNTGELFF. This chain links TRBV2 with TRBJ2-2; D ambiguous. The CDR3 is 14 residues long. Germline CDR1 SNHLY, CDR2 FYNNEI. The V end was cut by 6 bases, the J end by 0 bases, with 8 bases between.